Included here is one TCR beta chain sequence, with context. Its antigen is currently unknown. This sample was included in a study of PD-1 blockade in classical Hodgkin lymphoma. Whole-study findings and limits: A significant rise in TCR diversity by C4D1 was seen for CD4+ but not CD8+ cells. Baseline TCR diversity was reportedly lower in newly diagnosed patients than healthy donors.

CDR1 is MGHDK, CDR2 SYGVNS, per germline. Trimming left V 3 bases short and J 7 bases short, with 12 bases between. The CDR3 is 13 amino acids. Time point here: cycle 4 day 1 (C4D1), after around six weeks of nivolumab. Each patient's relapse followed autologous stem cell transplantation, and brentuximab vedotin exposure varied. Progressive disease, partial response or complete response was each patient's best response. This table comes from immunoSEQ multiplex PCR, and its TCRdb copy is limited to in-frame clones, with some not included. Of about 3,900 clones detected, 60% to 75% appear once; the ten largest clones hold over 45%.

This chain links TRBV25-1 with TRBJ1-1; TRBD1 might be the D (5 bases). The receptor comes from a human donor with classical Hodgkin lymphoma. The starting material was peripheral blood mononuclear cells (PBMCs), obtained before the fourth cycle of nivolumab. The CDR3, as DNA: TGTGCCAGCAGTGAGGGCAGGGAGGATGAAGCTTTCTTT. This sequence encodes CASSEGREDEAFF.